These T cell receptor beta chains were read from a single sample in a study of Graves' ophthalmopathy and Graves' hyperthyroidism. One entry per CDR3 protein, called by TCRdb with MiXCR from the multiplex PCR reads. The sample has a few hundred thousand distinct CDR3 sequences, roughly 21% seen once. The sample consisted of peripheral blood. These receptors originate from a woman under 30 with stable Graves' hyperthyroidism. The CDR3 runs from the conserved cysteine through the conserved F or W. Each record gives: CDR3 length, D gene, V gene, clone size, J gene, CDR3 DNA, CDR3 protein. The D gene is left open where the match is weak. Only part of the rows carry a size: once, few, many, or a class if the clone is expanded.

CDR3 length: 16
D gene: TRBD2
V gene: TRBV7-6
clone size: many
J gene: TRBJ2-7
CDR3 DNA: TGTGCCAGCAGCCCCCGGACTAGCGGGAATATCCACGAGCAGTACTTC
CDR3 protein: CASSPRTSGNIHEQYF

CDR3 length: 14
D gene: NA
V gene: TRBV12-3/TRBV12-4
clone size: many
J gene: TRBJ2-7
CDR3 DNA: TGTGCCAGCAGCCTTAAAAGTGGTTTCTACGAGCAGTACTTC
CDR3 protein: CASSLKSGFYEQYF

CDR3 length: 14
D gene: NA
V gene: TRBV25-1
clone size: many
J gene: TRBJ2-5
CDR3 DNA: TGTGCCAGCAGCAAAAATTTGGAGGGAAAGACCCAGTACTTC
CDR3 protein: CASSKNLEGKTQYF

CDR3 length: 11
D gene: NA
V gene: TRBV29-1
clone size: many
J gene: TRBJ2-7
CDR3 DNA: TGCAGCGTTGAAAAGTCCTACGAGCAGTACTTC
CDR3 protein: CSVEKSYEQYF

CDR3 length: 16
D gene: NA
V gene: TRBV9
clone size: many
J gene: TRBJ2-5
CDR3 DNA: TGTGCCAGCAGCGGGGGGGACGAGGGTCAACAAGAGACCCAGTACTTC
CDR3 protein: CASSGGDEGQQETQYF

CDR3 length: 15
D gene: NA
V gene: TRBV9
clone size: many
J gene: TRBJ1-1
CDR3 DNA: TGTGCCAGCAGCGTAGGGTCCAGTCTGGTTGTGGAAGCTTTCTTT
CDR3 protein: CASSVGSSLVVEAFF

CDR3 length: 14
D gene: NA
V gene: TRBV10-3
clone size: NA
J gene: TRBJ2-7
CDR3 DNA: TGTGCCTCAGGGGTCACGGGGTGGTCCTACGAGCAGTACTTC
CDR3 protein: CASGVTGWSYEQYF

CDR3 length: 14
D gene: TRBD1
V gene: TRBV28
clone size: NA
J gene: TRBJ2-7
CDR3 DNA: TGTGCCAGCAGCCAAGGACAGGGGGCGTCCGAGCAGTACTTC
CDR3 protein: CASSQGQGASEQYF

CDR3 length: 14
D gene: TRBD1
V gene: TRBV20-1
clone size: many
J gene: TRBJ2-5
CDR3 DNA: TGCAGTGCACCTCAGACAGGGAATTCCGGGACCCAGTACTTC
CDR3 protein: CSAPQTGNSGTQYF

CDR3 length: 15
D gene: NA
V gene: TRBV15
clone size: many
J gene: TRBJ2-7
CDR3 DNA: TGTGCCACCAGCAGAGGCGGGGTTAGCTCCTACGAGCAGTACTTC
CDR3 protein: CATSRGGVSSYEQYF

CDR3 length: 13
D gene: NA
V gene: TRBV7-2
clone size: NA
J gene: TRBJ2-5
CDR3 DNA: TGTGCCAGCAGCTTATCCCAGCTGGGGACCCAGTACTTC
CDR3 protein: CASSLSQLGTQYF

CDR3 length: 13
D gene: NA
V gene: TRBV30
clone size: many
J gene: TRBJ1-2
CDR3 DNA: TGTGCCTGGAGTGTTTCTGGGGACCTTGGCTACACCTTC
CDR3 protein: CAWSVSGDLGYTF

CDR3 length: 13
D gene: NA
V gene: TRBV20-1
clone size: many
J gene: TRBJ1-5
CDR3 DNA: TGCAGTGCTACCAGGAGGGGTTATCAGCCCCAGCATTTT
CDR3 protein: CSATRRGYQPQHF

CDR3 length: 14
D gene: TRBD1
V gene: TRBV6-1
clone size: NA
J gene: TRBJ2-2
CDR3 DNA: TGTGCCAGCAGGCCGGGACAGGTCACCGGGGAGCTGTTTTTT
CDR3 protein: CASRPGQVTGELFF

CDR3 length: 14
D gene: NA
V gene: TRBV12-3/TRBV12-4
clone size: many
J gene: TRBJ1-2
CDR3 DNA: TGTGCCAGCTACACCCGGACTGCCCACTATGGCTACACCTTC
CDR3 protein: CASYTRTAHYGYTF

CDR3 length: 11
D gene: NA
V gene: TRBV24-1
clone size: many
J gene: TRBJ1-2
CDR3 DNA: TGTGCCACCCAGGGAACAGTCGGCTACACCTTC
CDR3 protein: CATQGTVGYTF

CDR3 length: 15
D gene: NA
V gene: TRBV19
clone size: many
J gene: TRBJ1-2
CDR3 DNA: TGTGCCAGTAGTATCTTTGCAGGGAATTTCGATGGCTACACCTTC
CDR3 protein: CASSIFAGNFDGYTF

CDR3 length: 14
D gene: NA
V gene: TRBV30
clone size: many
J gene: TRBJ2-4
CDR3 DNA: TGTGCCTGGAGTGGGGTGGGGGGCGAGGGCATTAAGTACTTC
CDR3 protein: CAWSGVGGEGIKYF

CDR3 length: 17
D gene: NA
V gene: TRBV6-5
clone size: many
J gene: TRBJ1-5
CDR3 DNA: TGTGCCAGCAGTTACCCGGGGACACGCTGGGGGCATCAGCCCCAGCATTTT
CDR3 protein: CASSYPGTRWGHQPQHF

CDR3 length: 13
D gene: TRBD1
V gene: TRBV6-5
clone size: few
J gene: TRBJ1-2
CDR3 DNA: TGTGCCAGCAGTTACAGACAGGGCTATGGCTACACCTTC
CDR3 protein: CASSYRQGYGYTF

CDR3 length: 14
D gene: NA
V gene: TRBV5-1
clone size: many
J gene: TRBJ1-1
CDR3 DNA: TGCGCCAGCAGCCAGGGGACTGACGGCACTGAAGCTTTCTTT
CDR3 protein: CASSQGTDGTEAFF

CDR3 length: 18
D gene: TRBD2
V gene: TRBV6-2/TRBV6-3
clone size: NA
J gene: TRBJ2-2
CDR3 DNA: TGTGCCAGCAGTCCCCAGACTAGCGGGGGGCCTTGGATCAGGGAGCTGTTTTTT
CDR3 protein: CASSPQTSGGPWIRELFF

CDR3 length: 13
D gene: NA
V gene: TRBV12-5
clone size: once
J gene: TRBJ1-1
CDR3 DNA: TGTGCTAGTGGTCACGGTGGGGTAATCGAAGCTTTCTTT
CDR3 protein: CASGHGGVIEAFF

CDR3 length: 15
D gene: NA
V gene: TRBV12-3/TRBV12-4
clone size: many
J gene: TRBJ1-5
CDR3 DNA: TGTGCCAGCAGCAAGGGGGGTGGAAGCAATCAGCCCCAGCATTTT
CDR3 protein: CASSKGGGSNQPQHF

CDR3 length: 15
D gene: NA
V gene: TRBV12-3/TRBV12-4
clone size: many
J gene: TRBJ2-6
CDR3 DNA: TGTGCCAGCAGTTTGGTACAGACTGGGGCCAACGTCCTGACTTTC
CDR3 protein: CASSLVQTGANVLTF

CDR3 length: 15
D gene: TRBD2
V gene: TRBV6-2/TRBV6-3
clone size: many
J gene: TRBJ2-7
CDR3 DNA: TGTGCCAGCAGTCTAGTCCGGACTAGCGAGTACGAGCAGTACTTC
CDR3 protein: CASSLVRTSEYEQYF

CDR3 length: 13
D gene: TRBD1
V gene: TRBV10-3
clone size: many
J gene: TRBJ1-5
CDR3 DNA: TGTGCCATCAGTGGGGACAGGGTACAGCCCCAGCATTTT
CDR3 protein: CAISGDRVQPQHF

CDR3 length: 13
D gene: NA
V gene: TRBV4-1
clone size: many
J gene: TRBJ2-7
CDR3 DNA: TGCGCCAGCAGCCAACCGGCTCCCTACGAGCAGTACTTC
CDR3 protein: CASSQPAPYEQYF

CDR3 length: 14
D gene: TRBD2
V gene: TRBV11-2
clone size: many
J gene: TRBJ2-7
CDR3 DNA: TGTGCCAGCAGCCCGGGACTAGCGGCGGGCGAGCAGTACTTC
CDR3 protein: CASSPGLAAGEQYF

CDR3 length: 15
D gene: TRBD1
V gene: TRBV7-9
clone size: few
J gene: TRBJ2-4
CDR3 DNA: TGTGCCAGCAGCCGCCTCGGACAGGGACTGAACATTCAGTACTTC
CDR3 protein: CASSRLGQGLNIQYF

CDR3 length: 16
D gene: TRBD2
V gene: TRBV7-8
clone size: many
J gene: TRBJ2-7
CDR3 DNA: TGTGCCAGCAGCCCTCTTCTAGCGGGGCGCCCCTACGAGCAGTACTTC
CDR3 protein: CASSPLLAGRPYEQYF

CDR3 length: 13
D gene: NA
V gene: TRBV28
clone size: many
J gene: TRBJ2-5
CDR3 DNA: TGTGCCAGCAGTTCGACGGAACAAGAGACCCAGTACTTC
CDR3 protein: CASSSTEQETQYF

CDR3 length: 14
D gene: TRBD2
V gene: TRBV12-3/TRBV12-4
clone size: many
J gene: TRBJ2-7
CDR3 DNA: TGTGCCAAACCACCCTTAGCGGGCACCTACGAGCAGTACTTC
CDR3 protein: CAKPPLAGTYEQYF

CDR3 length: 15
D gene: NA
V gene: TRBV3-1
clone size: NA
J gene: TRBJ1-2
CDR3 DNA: TGTGCCAGCAGCCAAGATCGGGGAACAAACTATGGCTACACCTTC
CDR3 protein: CASSQDRGTNYGYTF

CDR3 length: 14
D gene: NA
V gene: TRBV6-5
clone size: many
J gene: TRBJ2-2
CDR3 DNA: TGTGCCAGCAGGCCCGACGGATACACCGGGGAGCTGTTTTTT
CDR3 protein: CASRPDGYTGELFF

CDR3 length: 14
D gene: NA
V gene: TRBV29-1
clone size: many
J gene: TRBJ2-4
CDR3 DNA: TGCAGCGTTGTCGGGGGAGCAGCCAAAAACATTCAGTACTTC
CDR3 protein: CSVVGGAAKNIQYF

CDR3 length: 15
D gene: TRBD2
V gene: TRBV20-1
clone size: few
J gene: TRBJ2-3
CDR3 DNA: TGCAGTGCTAGAGGGTGGCTAGCGGTCACAGATACGCAGTATTTT
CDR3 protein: CSARGWLAVTDTQYF

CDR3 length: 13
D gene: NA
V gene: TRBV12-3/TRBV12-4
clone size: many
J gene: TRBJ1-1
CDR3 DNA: TGTGCCAGCAGTCAACCTGGGTTTGCTGAAGCTTTCTTT
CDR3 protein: CASSQPGFAEAFF

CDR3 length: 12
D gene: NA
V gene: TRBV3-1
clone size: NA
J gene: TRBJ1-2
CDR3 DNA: TGTGCCAGCGGTTCCCGCCTCTATGGCTACACCTTC
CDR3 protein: CASGSRLYGYTF

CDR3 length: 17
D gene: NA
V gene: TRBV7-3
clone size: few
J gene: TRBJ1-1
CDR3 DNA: TGTGCCAGCAGTTACACTCAGGGGTATAATATGAACACTGAAGCTTTCTTT
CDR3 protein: CASSYTQGYNMNTEAFF

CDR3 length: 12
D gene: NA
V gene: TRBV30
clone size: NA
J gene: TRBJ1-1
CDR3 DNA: TGTGCCTGGATACAGGGCGCCACTGAAGCTTTCTTT
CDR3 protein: CAWIQGATEAFF